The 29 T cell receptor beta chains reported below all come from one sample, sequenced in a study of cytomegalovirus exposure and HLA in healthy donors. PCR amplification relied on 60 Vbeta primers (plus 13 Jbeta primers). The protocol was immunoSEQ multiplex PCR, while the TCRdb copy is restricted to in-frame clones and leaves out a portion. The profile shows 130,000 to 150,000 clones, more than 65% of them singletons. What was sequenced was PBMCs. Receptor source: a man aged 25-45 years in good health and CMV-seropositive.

This chain's CDR3 is CASSHTGSDQPQHF. The CDR3 DNA follows: TGTGCCAGCAGTCATACAGGGAGCGATCAGCCCCAGCATTTT. V and J are TRBV27 and TRBJ1-5; maybe TRBD1 (6 bases). Germline-derived CDR1 and CDR2 are MNHEY and SMNVEV (reference sequence). CDR3 length equals 14 residues. Trimming shortened V by 5 bases and J by 5 bases, and 13 bases separated the two germline ends.

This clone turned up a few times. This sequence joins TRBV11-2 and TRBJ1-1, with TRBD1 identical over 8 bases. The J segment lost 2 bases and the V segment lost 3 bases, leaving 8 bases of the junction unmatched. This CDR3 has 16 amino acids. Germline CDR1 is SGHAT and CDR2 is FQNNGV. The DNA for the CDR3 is TGTGCCAGCAGCTTCCGACAGGGGACGTTCAACACTGAAGCTTTCTTT. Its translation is CASSFRQGTFNTEAFF.

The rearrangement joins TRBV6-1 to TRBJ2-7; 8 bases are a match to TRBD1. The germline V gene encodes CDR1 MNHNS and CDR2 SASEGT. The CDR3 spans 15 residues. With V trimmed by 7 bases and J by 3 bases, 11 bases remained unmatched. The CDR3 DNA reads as TGTGCCAGCAATTTCGGACAGGGTAGAATCTACGAGCAGTACTTC. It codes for CASNFGQGRIYEQYF.

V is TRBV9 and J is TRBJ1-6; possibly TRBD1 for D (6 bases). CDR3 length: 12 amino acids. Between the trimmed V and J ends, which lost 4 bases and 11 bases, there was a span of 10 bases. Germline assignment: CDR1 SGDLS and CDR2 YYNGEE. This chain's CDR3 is CASSPGGPPLHF. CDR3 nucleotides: TGTGCCAGCAGCCCCGGGGGGCCACCCCTCCACTTT.

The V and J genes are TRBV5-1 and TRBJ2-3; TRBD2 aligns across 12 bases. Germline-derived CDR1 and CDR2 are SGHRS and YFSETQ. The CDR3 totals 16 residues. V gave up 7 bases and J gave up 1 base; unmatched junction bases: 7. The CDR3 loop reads CASGSSGRAGTDTQYF. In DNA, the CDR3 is TGCGCCAGCGGTTCTAGCGGGAGGGCGGGCACAGATACGCAGTATTTT.

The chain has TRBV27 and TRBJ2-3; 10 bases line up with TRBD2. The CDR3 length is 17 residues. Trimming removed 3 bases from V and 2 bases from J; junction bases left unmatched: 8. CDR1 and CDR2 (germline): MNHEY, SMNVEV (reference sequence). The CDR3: CASSLRGTSVLTDTQYF. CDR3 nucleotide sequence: TGTGCCAGCAGTTTGCGTGGGACTAGCGTTCTCACAGATACGCAGTATTTT.

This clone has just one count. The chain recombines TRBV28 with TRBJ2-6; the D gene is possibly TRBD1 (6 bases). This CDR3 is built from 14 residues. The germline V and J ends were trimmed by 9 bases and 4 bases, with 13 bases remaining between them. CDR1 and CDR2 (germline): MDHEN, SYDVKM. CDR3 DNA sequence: TGTGCCAGTTTCAGGGGTGACGGGGCCAACGTCCTGACTTTC. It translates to CASFRGDGANVLTF.

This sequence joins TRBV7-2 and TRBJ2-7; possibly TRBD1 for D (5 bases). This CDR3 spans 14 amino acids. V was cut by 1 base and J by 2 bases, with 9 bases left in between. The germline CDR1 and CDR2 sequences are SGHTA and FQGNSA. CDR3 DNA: TGTGCCAGCAGCTTAGAAACAGGTACCTACGAGCAGTACTTC. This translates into CASSLETGTYEQYF.

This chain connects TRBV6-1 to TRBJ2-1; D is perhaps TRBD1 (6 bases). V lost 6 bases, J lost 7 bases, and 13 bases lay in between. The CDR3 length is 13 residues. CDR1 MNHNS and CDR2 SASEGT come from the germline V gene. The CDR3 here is CASRNRDWNEQFF. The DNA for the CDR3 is TGTGCCAGCAGAAACAGGGATTGGAATGAGCAGTTCTTC.

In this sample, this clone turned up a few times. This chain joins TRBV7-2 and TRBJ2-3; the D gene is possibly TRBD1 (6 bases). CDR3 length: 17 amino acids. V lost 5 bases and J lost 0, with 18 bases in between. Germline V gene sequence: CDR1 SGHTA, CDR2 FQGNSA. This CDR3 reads CASSPSFGTPSTDTQYF. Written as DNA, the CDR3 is TGTGCCAGCAGCCCTAGCTTTGGGACACCTAGCACAGATACGCAGTATTTT.

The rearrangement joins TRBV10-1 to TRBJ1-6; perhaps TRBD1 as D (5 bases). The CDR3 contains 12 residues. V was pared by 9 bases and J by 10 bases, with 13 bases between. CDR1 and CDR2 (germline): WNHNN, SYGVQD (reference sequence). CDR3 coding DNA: TGCGCCAGAAAGAGACAGAGGTCACCCCTCCACTTT. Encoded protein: CARKRQRSPLHF.

CDR3 in amino acids: CAWRSLARAPLHF. The CDR3 DNA follows: TGTGCCTGGAGGTCCTTGGCCAGGGCACCCCTCCACTTT. The chain recombines TRBV30 with TRBJ1-6; weak D call: TRBD1 (5 bases). Per the germline V gene, CDR1 is GTSNPN and CDR2 is SVGIG (reference sequence). Trimming took 3 bases from V and 11 from J, leaving 14 bases between them. The CDR3 loop spans 13 amino acids.

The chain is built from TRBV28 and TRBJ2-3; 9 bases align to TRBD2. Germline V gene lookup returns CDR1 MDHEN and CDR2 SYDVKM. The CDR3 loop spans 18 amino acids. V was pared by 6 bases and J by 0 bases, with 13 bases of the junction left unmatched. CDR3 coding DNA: TGTGCCAGCAGCCCGATCGGCCTAGCGGGACGAAGCACAGATACGCAGTATTTT. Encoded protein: CASSPIGLAGRSTDTQYF.

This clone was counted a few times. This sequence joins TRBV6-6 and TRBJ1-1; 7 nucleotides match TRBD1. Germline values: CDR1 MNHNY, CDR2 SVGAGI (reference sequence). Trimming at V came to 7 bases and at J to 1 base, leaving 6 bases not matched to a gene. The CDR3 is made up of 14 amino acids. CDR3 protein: CASILQGWNTEAFF. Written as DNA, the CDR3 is TGTGCCAGCATTTTACAGGGGTGGAACACTGAAGCTTTCTTT.

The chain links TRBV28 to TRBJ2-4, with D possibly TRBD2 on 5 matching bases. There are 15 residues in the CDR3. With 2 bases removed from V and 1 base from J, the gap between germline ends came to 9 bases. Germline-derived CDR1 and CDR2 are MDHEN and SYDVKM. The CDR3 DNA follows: TGTGCCAGCAGTTTAGAGGGAGCCGCCAAAAACATTCAGTACTTC. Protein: CASSLEGAAKNIQYF.

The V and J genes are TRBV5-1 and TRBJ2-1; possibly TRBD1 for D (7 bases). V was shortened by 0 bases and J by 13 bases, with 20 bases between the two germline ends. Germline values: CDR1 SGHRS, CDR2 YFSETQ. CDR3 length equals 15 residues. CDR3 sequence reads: CASSLVEGARLEQFF. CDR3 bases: TGCGCCAGCAGCTTGGTTGAGGGGGCAAGACTAGAACAGTTCTTC.

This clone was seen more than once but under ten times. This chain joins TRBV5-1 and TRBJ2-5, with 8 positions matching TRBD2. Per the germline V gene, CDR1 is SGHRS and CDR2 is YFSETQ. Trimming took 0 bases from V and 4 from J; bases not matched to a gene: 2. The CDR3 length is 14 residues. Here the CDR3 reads CASSLAGGGETQYF. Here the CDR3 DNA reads TGCGCCAGCAGCTTGGCCGGGGGGGGAGAGACCCAGTACTTC.

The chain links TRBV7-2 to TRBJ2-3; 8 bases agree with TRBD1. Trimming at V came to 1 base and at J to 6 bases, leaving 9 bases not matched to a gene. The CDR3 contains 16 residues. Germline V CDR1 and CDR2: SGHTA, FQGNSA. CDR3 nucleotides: TGTGCCAGCAGCTTAGGGTCTGGACAGGGATCCGATACGCAGTATTTT. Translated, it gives CASSLGSGQGSDTQYF. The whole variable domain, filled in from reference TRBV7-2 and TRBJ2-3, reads GAGVSQSPSNKVTEKGKDVELRCDPISGHTALYWYRQSLGQGLEFLIYFQGNSAPDKSGLPSDRFSAERTGGSVSTLTIQRTQQEDSAVYLCASSLGSGQGSDTQYFGPGTRLTVL.

The CDR3 coding sequence is TGTGCCAGCAGTACCAGACAGGGGGGTAATGAAAAACTGTTTTTT. It specifies CASSTRQGGNEKLFF. The chain joins TRBV28 to TRBJ1-4; 9 positions match TRBD1. The germline V gene encodes CDR1 MDHEN and CDR2 SYDVKM. V shed 5 bases and J 4 bases; nucleotides not matched to a gene: 5. CDR3 length: 15 residues. The full variable domain, with the rest looked up from reference TRBV28 and TRBJ1-4, is DVKVTQSSRYLVKRTGEKVFLECVQDMDHENMFWYRQDPGLGLRLIYFSYDVKMKEKGDIPEGYSVSREKKERFSLILESASTNQTSMYLCASSTRQGGNEKLFFGSGTQLSVL.

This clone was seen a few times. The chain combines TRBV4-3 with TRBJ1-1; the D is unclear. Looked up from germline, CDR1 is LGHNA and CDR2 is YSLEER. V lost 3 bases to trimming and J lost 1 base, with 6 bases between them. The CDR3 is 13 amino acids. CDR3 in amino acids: CASSHTENTEAFF. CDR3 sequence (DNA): TGCGCCAGCAGCCATACAGAGAACACTGAAGCTTTCTTT.

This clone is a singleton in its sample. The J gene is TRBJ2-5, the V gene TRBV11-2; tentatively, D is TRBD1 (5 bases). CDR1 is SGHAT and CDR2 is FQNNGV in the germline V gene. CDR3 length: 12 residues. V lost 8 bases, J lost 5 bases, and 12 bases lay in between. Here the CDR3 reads CASEGALETQYF. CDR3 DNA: TGTGCCAGCGAAGGGGCTCTTGAGACCCAGTACTTC. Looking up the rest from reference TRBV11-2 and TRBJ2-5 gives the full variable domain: EAGVAQSPRYKIIEKRQSVAFWCNPISGHATLYWYQQILGQGPKLLIQFQNNGVVDDSQLPKDRFSAERLKGVDSTLKIQPAKLEDSAVYLCASEGALETQYFGPGTRLLVL.

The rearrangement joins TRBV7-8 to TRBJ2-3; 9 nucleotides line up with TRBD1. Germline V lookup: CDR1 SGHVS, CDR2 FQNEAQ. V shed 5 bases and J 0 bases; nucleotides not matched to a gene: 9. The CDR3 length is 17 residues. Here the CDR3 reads CASSKRDRVTSTDTQYF. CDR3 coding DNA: TGTGCCAGCAGCAAGAGGGACAGGGTAACTAGCACAGATACGCAGTATTTT. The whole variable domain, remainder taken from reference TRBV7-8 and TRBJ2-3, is GAGVSQSPRYKVAKRGQDVALRCDPISGHVSLFWYQQALGQGPEFLTYFQNEAQLDKSGLPSDRFFAERPEGSVSTLKIQRTQQEDSAVYLCASSKRDRVTSTDTQYFGPGTRLTVL.

This CDR3 is CAISGDRDSYEQYF. The CDR3 coding sequence is TGTGCCATCAGTGGGGACAGGGATTCCTACGAGCAGTACTTC. The chain links TRBV10-3 to TRBJ2-7, with 9 bases identical to TRBD1. V shed 4 bases and J 1 base; nucleotides not matched to a gene: 2. This CDR3 is built from 14 residues. Germline CDR1 is ENHRY and CDR2 is SYGVKD.

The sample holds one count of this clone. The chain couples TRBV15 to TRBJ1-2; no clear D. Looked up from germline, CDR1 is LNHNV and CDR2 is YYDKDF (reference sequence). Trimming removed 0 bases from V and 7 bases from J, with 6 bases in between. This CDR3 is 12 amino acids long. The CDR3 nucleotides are TGTGCCACCAGCAGAGATATCGTTGGCTACACCTTC. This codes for CATSRDIVGYTF.

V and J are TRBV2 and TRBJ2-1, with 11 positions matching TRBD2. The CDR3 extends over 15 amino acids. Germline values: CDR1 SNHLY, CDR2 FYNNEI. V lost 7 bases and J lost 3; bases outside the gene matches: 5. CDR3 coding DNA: TGTGCCAGCATTAGCGGGGGGGCTCACTACAATGAGCAGTTCTTC. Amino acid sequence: CASISGGAHYNEQFF.

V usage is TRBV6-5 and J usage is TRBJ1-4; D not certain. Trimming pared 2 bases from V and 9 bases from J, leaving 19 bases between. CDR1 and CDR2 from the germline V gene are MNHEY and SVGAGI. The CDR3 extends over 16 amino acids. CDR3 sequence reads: CASSYDLSWSGQKLFF. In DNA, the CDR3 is TGTGCCAGCAGTTACGATCTGTCATGGAGCGGTCAAAAACTGTTTTTT.

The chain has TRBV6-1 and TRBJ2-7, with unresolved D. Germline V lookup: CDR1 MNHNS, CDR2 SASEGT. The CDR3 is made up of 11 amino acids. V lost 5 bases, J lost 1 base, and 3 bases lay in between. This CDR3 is CASSQSYEQYF. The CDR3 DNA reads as TGTGCCAGCAGTCAGTCCTACGAGCAGTACTTC.

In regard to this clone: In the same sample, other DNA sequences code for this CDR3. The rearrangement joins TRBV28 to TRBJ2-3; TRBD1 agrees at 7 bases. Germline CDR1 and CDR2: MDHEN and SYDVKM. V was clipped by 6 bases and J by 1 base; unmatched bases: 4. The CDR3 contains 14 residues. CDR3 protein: CASSLTGGTDTQYF. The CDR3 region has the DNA TGTGCCAGCAGCCTCACAGGGGGCACAGATACGCAGTATTTT.

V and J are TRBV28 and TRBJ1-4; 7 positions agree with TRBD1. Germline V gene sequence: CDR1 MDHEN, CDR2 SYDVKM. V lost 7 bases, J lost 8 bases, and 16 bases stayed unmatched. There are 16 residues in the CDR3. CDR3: CASIPSGQPIGEKLFF. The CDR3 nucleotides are TGTGCCAGCATTCCCTCGGGACAGCCGATCGGGGAAAAACTGTTTTTT.